This T cell receptor beta chain was retrieved from a study of cytomegalovirus exposure and HLA in healthy donors (dated by TCRdb to 2015 to 2018). About the investigation overall: An earlier analysis of approximately 640 of the donors reported roughly 300 Gb of sequence data and some 120 million unique TCR beta sequences from roughly 200 million T cells. Class I and class II HLA loci were covered by the typing at four-digit resolution. All discovery cohort repertoires had been generated using a single sequencing platform. In a later analysis, previously published TCR beta repertoires from roughly 710 donors were re-analyzed and high-resolution HLA genotyping was added so that TCR occurrence patterns could be studied. The study aimed to test whether signatures of past pathogen exposure could be identified by cataloging public T cell receptors. Donor age, sex, ethnicity and CMV serostatus were collected together with the repertoire data. The later analysis used no new phenotypic data to find candidate immune exposures, relying instead on TCR beta sequences and their occurrence across donors. An earlier analysis of 587 of the donors used high-throughput TCR beta sequencing to judge whether each TCR beta V gene segment behaved as functional or pseudogenic. Roughly 5 DR-DQ haplotypes were treated as single units for association and clustering because of strong linkage in the cohort. A separate validation cohort of over 95 different subjects was used in addition to the approximately 700-subject first cohort. Of the 300 to 500 genotyped donors, over 80% were placed in the genetic ancestry cluster associated with self-reported Caucasian donors. Among 300 to 500 genotyped donors of the cohort, an average of about 240,000 unique TCR beta nucleotide sequences was sequenced per donor, of which about 18% were non-productive. About 310 gigabases of sequencing data and approximately 80 million unique TCR sequences were included in an early release covering roughly 600 HLA-typed donors. The number of typed donors differed by locus: about 629-640 for A, B, C, DRB1 and DQB1; some 500 for DQA1; approximately 600 for DPA1; and 450 to 480 for DPB1. High-throughput TCR immunosequencing, statistical association of individual TCRs with disease status, and machine learning were combined to predict cytomegalovirus infection status. Genome-wide SNP genotypes for about 60% of the 666 donors were used in a later genetic analysis, which treated that subset as a discovery cohort. The T cell repertoires of under 750 subjects were profiled by immunosequencing and related to cytomegalovirus serostatus.

Study-wide conclusions, independent of this receptor: In an earlier analysis of fewer than 700 of the donors, most TCR beta V segments appeared in productive rearrangements about 87% or about 30% of the time, broadly matching IMGT annotations. Roughly uniform sequencing depth across donors was assumed in presence/absence analyses, although this assumption may not hold. A later analysis reported that several top co-occurrence clusters appeared linked to parvovirus B19, influenza, CMV and Epstein-Barr virus. A later analysis found that TCR association rates varied across HLA loci, with DRB1 alleles showing the most associated TCRs and HLA-C alleles the fewest. Only TCR beta chains were sequenced in this cohort, and the absence of alpha or paired-chain data limited detectable features. In vitro tests confirmed that a few of the cytomegalovirus-associated TCR beta chains recognize cytomegalovirus antigens. In a later genetic analysis, a missense DCLRE1C variant was associated with V-gene and J-gene trimming of TCR beta chains, and the association was replicated in an independent cohort. A later analysis associated about 17,000 TCR beta sequences with specific HLA alleles at a false discovery rate of 0.05. A group of highly shared sequence variants was considered likely to be a technical artifact of the sequencing pipeline. The study listed approximately 150 TCR beta chains as associated with cytomegalovirus. Strong co-occurrence of HLA alleles, especially DR and DQ, made assigning TCR associations to individual alleles difficult. Linkage disequilibrium might explain the correlated functional status among segregating V segments, but an unknown experimental factor could not be excluded. According to the authors, the approach could potentially be generalized to other disease states and immunological phenotypes. Immune exposure information for the cohort was limited to CMV serostatus. A later analysis found that most CMV-associated TCR beta chains appeared HLA-restricted, with HLA associations seemingly driven largely by CMV exposure. Because counts were too low, roughly 16 rarely observed V segments, including chromosome 9 orphons, were excluded from the earlier analysis of a few hundred of the donors. While some public TCRs were present in many individuals, most TCR sequences turned up only very rarely across donors. The classifier was reported to diagnose cytomegalovirus status with high specificity and sensitivity in both the original cohort and the validation cohort. A further reported finding was that TCR beta sequences accurately predicted the HLA-A and HLA-B alleles for most subjects in the first cohort. A later genetic analysis reported fewer N-insertions in productive TCRs among donors in an Asian-associated ancestry cluster than the approximately 670-donor mean. A later analysis found that HLA-associated TCR beta chains were more clonally expanded and had lower generation probabilities than equally common non-associated chains. Because HLA typing was missing for some donors at each locus, association tests included only the typed subset. The 87-base-pair reads could not distinguish some IMGT-functional V segments, including TRBV6-2 and TRBV6-3, so those segments were excluded.

Library creation used the immunoSEQ multiplex PCR assay. For the multiplex PCR, a mixture combining 60 forward primers for TCR Vbeta segments and 13 reverse primers for TCR Jbeta segments was used. The CDR3 region of rearranged TCR beta genes was amplified from genomic DNA by a multiplex PCR assay. Amplified TCR beta libraries were sequenced as 87-base-pair reads on the Illumina HiSeq System. Regarding the original processing steps: A later analysis tallied 75 million to 95 million unique TCR beta chains across the 660 or so repertoires, and about 10 million of those chains were shared by two or more donors. A nearest-neighbor algorithm error-corrected the raw reads and collapsed the reads into unique sequences, merging closely related sequences to remove PCR and sequencing errors. To assign V, D and J gene segments, CDR3 sequences were aligned to IMGT reference sequences. For a sequence to be retained, a match of at least six nucleotides to both a V gene segment and a J gene segment was required. A rearrangement was called productive if the CDR3 had no stop codons and remained in frame with V and J, and every other rearrangement was called non-productive. CDR3 was defined by IMGT convention, running from the second conserved V-encoded cysteine to the conserved J-encoded phenylalanine. The earlier analysis of 450 to 750 of the donors excluded any sequence lacking an unambiguous match to a single V gene segment. An earlier analysis of a few hundred of the donors called V segments functional above 56.7% productive rearrangements and segregating when the between-donor standard deviation exceeded 5%. A statistical classification framework was built to diagnose cytomegalovirus status from the catalog of TCR beta chain sequences. A later analysis assigned V and J genes by comparing TCR nucleotide sequences with IMGT/GENE-DB human TR gene sequences. A later analysis assigned CDR3 sequences and most-parsimonious VDJ recombination scenarios with the TCRdist pipeline. A later analysis defined each TCR beta chain by its CDR3 amino acid sequence plus V-gene family, and excluded reads lacking a unique V-gene family. In a later analysis, 500 to 700 highly shared, low-generation-probability nucleotide sequences were removed to address suspected cross-contamination and a sequencing artifact. In a later analysis, a clonal expansion index was calculated for each public chain from normalized within-repertoire ranks of inferred template counts. A later analysis computed generation probabilities with a VDJ recombination model fitted to out-of-frame rearrangements, and checked the results against IGoR. Hypergeometric tests were used in a later analysis to score TCR-TCR, TCR-HLA and TCR-CMV co-occurrence, with a repertoire-size bias correction applied to the TCR pairs. False discovery rates were estimated in a later analysis by permuting HLA or CMV assignments 20 times. A later analysis grouped co-occurring TCRs with DBSCAN, adding TCRdist sequence similarity when clustering within HLA-allele-positive subsets. Co-occurrence clustering excluded repertoires with fewer than 30,000 or more than 120,000 public chains, plus five with anomalous nucleotide sharing. TCRdb re-hosts the immuneACCESS table, in-frame sequences only. Its copies lack some clones; in the studies checked, an unresolved V gene accounts for under half of them, and the cause for the rest is not known. V and J calls and clone size are as listed in that table; D and trimming were resolved from the DNA. For this sample the table gives over 200,000 clones, of which about 81% were detected only once. Of the sample, 5% to 6% falls within the top ten clones.

The cysteine opens and the phenylalanine closes a CDR3 of 17 amino acids. Just the 51-base CDR3 DNA is kept, in frame starting at base 1. Reading the germline V gene (reference sequence) gives CDR1 MNHEY and CDR2 SMNVEV. The cohort comprised 666 healthy bone marrow donors. All cohort members were sampled while nominally healthy, although unrecorded immune exposures were likely present. The donor tested CMV seropositive and was one of the 289 seropositive cohort members. A peripheral blood sample was collected from each donor, and TCR beta sequencing was performed on peripheral blood mononuclear cells. The Qiagen DNeasy Blood Extraction Kit was used to extract genomic DNA from the blood cell samples. On this clone: Its binding antigen is unknown. It has no much larger one-base neighbor in the sample; base qualities were not kept.

This sequence uses TRBV27 and TRBJ2-5; TRBD2 could be the D gene, as 7 bases match. The tail of the sequence fits TRBJ2-7 better, so the J call may be wrong. Sequenced: PBMCs. This clonotype was sampled from a middle-aged woman in good health and CMV-seropositive. The nucleotide sequence reads TGTGCCAGCAGTATTCCCCCCTTAGGGGGGAGGGGCCACGAGCAGTACTTC. Translated, this gives CASSIPPLGGRGHEQYF.